These 22 T cell receptor beta chains were all obtained from the same sample, sequenced in a study of beta chain features in type 1 diabetes. All of the isolated RNA was reverse transcribed, so expressed TCRB transcripts were sequenced. Libraries were prepared by immunoSEQ multiplex PCR; TCRdb keeps only in-frame clonotypes and omits some of them. The table records about 330,000 clones, 9.5% to 11% of them present only once. What was sequenced was naive CD4+ T cells from blood. The source of these receptors is a woman aged 25 to 45 in good health.

The sample holds a few counts of this clone. The chain employs TRBV28 and TRBJ1-2, with TRBD1 matching 7 bases. CDR1 and CDR2 (germline): MDHEN, SYDVKM. This CDR3 is 14 amino acids long. Trimming removed 4 bases from V and 5 bases from J; junction bases left unmatched: 7. In DNA, the CDR3 is TGTGCCAGCAGTTACAAGGGACAGAATTATGGCTACACCTTC. Protein: CASSYKGQNYGYTF.

CDR3 amino acids: CARLDRAPLSGANVLTF. The CDR3, as DNA: TGTGCCAGGTTGGACAGAGCTCCCCTCTCTGGGGCCAACGTCCTGACTTTC. V is TRBV28 and J is TRBJ2-6, with D perhaps TRBD1 (6 bases). The CDR3 runs 17 residues. CDR1 is MDHEN and CDR2 is SYDVKM in the germline V gene. V lost 9 bases, J lost 0 bases, and 18 bases lay in between.

This clone was recorded a few times. The chain employs TRBV5-1 and TRBJ2-2; D is perhaps TRBD1 (5 bases). Trimming took 4 bases from V and 0 from J, leaving 16 bases between them. The germline gives CDR1 SGHRS, CDR2 YFSETQ. The CDR3 is made up of 17 amino acids. The CDR3 DNA reads as TGCGCCAGCAGCGCCGACAGTGACACCGCGAACACCGGGGAGCTGTTTTTT. Protein: CASSADSDTANTGELFF.

The rearrangement joins TRBV30 to TRBJ2-5; a weak D match, TRBD1 (6 bases). With the DNA end fitting TRBJ2-7 better, the J assignment may be wrong. This CDR3 spans 14 amino acids. Looked up from germline, CDR1 is GTSNPN and CDR2 is SVGIG (reference sequence). CDR3 residues: CAWSVLRGSYEQYF. As DNA, the CDR3 is TGTGCCTGGAGTGTACTCAGGGGCTCCTACGAGCAGTACTTC.

This clone was recorded a few times. CDR3 amino acids: CASSIVPQGGMVEQFF. CDR3 nucleotide sequence: TGTGCCAGTAGTATAGTCCCACAGGGCGGAATGGTTGAGCAGTTCTTC. The chain joins TRBV19 to TRBJ2-1; perhaps TRBD1 as D (6 bases). CDR3 length: 16 residues. The V gene lost 1 base and the J gene lost 9 bases, with 19 bases spanning the gap. Germline CDR1 LNHDA, CDR2 SQIVND (reference sequence).

This chain links TRBV5-4 with TRBJ1-2; D not certain. The length of the CDR3 is 14 residues. V dropped 5 bases and J dropped 8 bases, with 19 bases sitting between them. Germline CDR1 is SGHNT and CDR2 is YYREEE (reference sequence). The CDR3 DNA follows: TGTGCCAGCAGTACCGACCCGGGAGCCCCAGGCTACACCTTC. As protein: CASSTDPGAPGYTF.

The rearrangement uses TRBV11-2 and TRBJ2-4, with 7 bases aligning to TRBD1. There are 14 residues in the CDR3. V shed 2 bases, J shed 6 bases, and the junction held 4 bases outside the gene matches. Germline CDR1 reads SGHAT; CDR2 reads FQNNGV. The CDR3 region has the DNA TGTGCCAGCAGCTTAAACAGGGGTAGAAACATTCAGTACTTC. Translation gives CASSLNRGRNIQYF. Full variable domain (outside the CDR3, taken from reference TRBV11-2 and TRBJ2-4): EAGVAQSPRYKIIEKRQSVAFWCNPISGHATLYWYQQILGQGPKLLIQFQNNGVVDDSQLPKDRFSAERLKGVDSTLKIQPAKLEDSAVYLCASSLNRGRNIQYFGAGTRLSVL.

This chain uses TRBV10-3 with TRBJ2-5, with a weak D call TRBD1 (6 bases). The CDR3 sequence is 15 residues long. Trimming removed 3 bases at V and 5 bases at J, with 16 bases between. Germline V CDR1 and CDR2: ENHRY, SYGVKD. This chain's CDR3 is CAISDTQGIWETQYF. CDR3 DNA sequence: TGTGCCATCAGTGATACGCAGGGGATATGGGAGACCCAGTACTTC.

This CDR3 is CASGLMDRDGNEQFF. CDR3 coding DNA: TGTGCTAGTGGTTTGATGGACAGGGACGGCAATGAGCAGTTCTTC. V is TRBV12-5 and J is TRBJ2-1; 8 nucleotides agree with TRBD1. The V gene end was trimmed by 2 bases and the J gene end by 6 bases; junction bases not matched to a gene: 6. Germline-derived CDR1 and CDR2 are LGHNT and FRNRAP. The CDR3 has 15 amino acids.

This clone came up a few times. The genes are TRBV6-6 and TRBJ1-1; TRBD1 aligns across 7 bases. This CDR3 comprises 11 residues. Germline loops: CDR1 MNHNY, CDR2 SVGAGI (reference sequence). Unmatched junction bases numbered 4, after V lost 10 bases and J lost 5 bases. The CDR3, as DNA: TGTGCCACCTCAGGGGGAACTGAAGCTTTCTTT. Translating it yields CATSGGTEAFF.

This clone was seen many times. This chain's CDR3 is CASSQVSSSGRGQFF. CDR3 DNA: TGCGCCAGCAGCCAAGTGTCGTCTAGCGGGAGAGGACAGTTCTTC. This chain connects TRBV4-3 to TRBJ2-1, with 10 bases aligning to TRBD2. The CDR3 length is 15 residues. V dropped 1 base and J dropped 13; count of bases not matched to a gene: 10. The germline CDR1 and CDR2 sequences are LGHNA and YSLEER.

This sequence joins TRBV9 and TRBJ2-7; D ambiguous. CDR1 and CDR2 from the germline V gene are SGDLS and YYNGEE. The CDR3 runs 15 residues. Trimming took off 0 bases at V and 3 bases at J, with 13 bases between the two ends. The CDR3 loop reads CASSVEPRGYYEQYF. The CDR3 region has the DNA TGTGCCAGCAGCGTAGAGCCCAGAGGCTACTACGAGCAGTACTTC.

V gene TRBV7-3 combines with J gene TRBJ2-2, with D tentatively TRBD1 (6 bases). Germline-derived CDR1 and CDR2 are SGHTA and FQGTGA. Trimming stripped 4 bases from V and 1 base from J, with 7 bases between. The CDR3 spans 14 residues. CDR3 amino acids: CASSSGQNTGELFF. CDR3 DNA sequence: TGTGCCAGCAGCTCGGGACAGAACACCGGGGAGCTGTTTTTT. Together with reference TRBV7-3 and TRBJ2-2, the CDR3 gives the full variable domain: GAGVSQTPSNKVTEKGKYVELRCDPISGHTALYWYRQSLGQGPEFLIYFQGTGAADDSGLPNDRFFAVRPEGSVSTLKIQRTERGDSAVYLCASSSGQNTGELFFGEGSRLTVL.

The sample holds a few counts of this clone. V usage is TRBV7-9 and J usage is TRBJ2-3, with a tentative D call TRBD2 (5 bases). Looked up from germline, CDR1 is SEHNR and CDR2 is FQNEAQ (reference sequence). Trimming cost V 3 bases and J 4 bases, with 14 bases left between them. This CDR3 is 15 amino acids long. CDR3 DNA: TGTGCCAGCAGCTTCCTAGCCGGAGCCGCAGATACGCAGTATTTT. Its translation is CASSFLAGAADTQYF.

This clone turned up a few times. The V gene is TRBV30, the J gene TRBJ1-2, with no clear D. Germline CDR1 is GTSNPN and CDR2 is SVGIG (reference sequence). Deletions cut 1 base from V and 4 bases from J, with 7 bases between. The CDR3 extends over 12 amino acids. The CDR3 region has the DNA TGTGCCTGGAGTGAACCGGGCTATGGCTACACCTTC. Translating gives CAWSEPGYGYTF.

This clone was counted only a few times. This chain links TRBV28 with TRBJ2-3; the D is unclear. CDR3 length: 11 residues. Trimming took off 2 bases at V and 6 bases at J, with 3 bases between the two ends. The germline CDR1 and CDR2 sequences are MDHEN and SYDVKM. The CDR3 here is CASSLQDTQYF. CDR3 bases: TGTGCCAGCAGTTTACAGGATACGCAGTATTTT.

The table lists this clone with a few counts. Other DNA sequences from this sample encode an identical CDR3 as well. The V and J genes are TRBV6-4 and TRBJ2-5; 9 bases are a match to TRBD1. This CDR3 is built from 13 residues. Germline loops: CDR1 MRHNA, CDR2 SNTAGT. J gave up 4 bases and V 5 bases, and 2 bases lay outside the gene matches. CDR3 protein: CASSPDRGETQYF. The CDR3, as DNA: TGTGCCAGCAGTCCGGACAGGGGAGAGACCCAGTACTTC.

This clone was detected only a few times. The sample carries other DNA sequences with the same CDR3. V gene TRBV30 combines with J gene TRBJ1-1; D perhaps matches TRBD1 (6 bases). This CDR3 has 13 amino acids. Germline V lookup: CDR1 GTSNPN, CDR2 SVGIG (reference sequence). V gave up 5 bases and J gave up 0 bases, with 10 bases separating them. CDR3 residues: CAWRGQLNTEAFF. The DNA of the CDR3 is TGTGCCTGGCGTGGACAGCTGAACACTGAAGCTTTCTTT.

A few counts support this clone. V gene TRBV5-1 combines with J gene TRBJ2-3; 8 nucleotides agree with TRBD2. From germline, CDR1 is SGHRS and CDR2 YFSETQ. This CDR3 has 15 residues. J lost 2 bases, V lost 0 bases, and 2 bases had no gene match. The CDR3 loop reads CASSLGLATTDTQYF. The CDR3 region has the DNA TGCGCCAGCAGCTTGGGACTAGCGACCACAGATACGCAGTATTTT.

The table lists this clone with a few counts. The J gene is TRBJ2-7, the V gene TRBV7-2, with a tentative D call TRBD2 (5 bases). Trimming shortened V by 1 base and J by 0 bases, and 16 bases separated the two germline ends. Germline values: CDR1 SGHTA, CDR2 FQGNSA. The CDR3 totals 17 residues. The CDR3 loop is CASSLGGGRGSSYEQYF. In nucleotides, the CDR3 is TGTGCCAGCAGCTTAGGGGGTGGCCGGGGAAGCTCCTACGAGCAGTACTTC. Full variable domain (outside the CDR3, taken from reference TRBV7-2 and TRBJ2-7): GAGVSQSPSNKVTEKGKDVELRCDPISGHTALYWYRQSLGQGLEFLIYFQGNSAPDKSGLPSDRFSAERTGGSVSTLTIQRTQQEDSAVYLCASSLGGGRGSSYEQYFGPGTRLTVT.

The chain couples TRBV30 to TRBJ1-5, with no clear D. Trimming took 3 bases from V and 1 from J, leaving 7 bases between them. Germline CDR1 GTSNPN, CDR2 SVGIG (reference sequence). This CDR3 has 13 residues. The DNA of the CDR3 is TGTGCCTGGAGCCGGGGAAGCAATCAGCCCCAGCATTTT. Protein: CAWSRGSNQPQHF. The variable domain in full, completed from reference TRBV30 and TRBJ1-5, reads SQTIHQWPATLVQPVGSPLSLECTVEGTSNPNLYWYRQAAGRGLQLLFYSVGIGQISSEVPQNLSASRPQDRQFILSSKKLLLSDSGFYLCAWSRGSNQPQHFGDGTRLSIL.

V and J are TRBV2 and TRBJ2-3, with TRBD2 matching over 8 bases. There are 15 residues in the CDR3. After removal of 3 bases from V and 1 base from J, the junction contained 3 bases not matched to a gene. Germline lookup yields CDR1 SNHLY and CDR2 FYNNEI. The CDR3: CASSEGSGGTDTQYF. The CDR3 nucleotides are TGTGCCAGCAGTGAGGGTAGCGGGGGCACAGATACGCAGTATTTT. The variable domain in full, completed from reference TRBV2 and TRBJ2-3, reads EPEVTQTPSHQVTQMGQEVILRCVPISNHLYFYWYRQILGQKVEFLVSFYNNEISEKSEIFDDQFSVERPDGSNFTLKIRSTKLEDSAMYFCASSEGSGGTDTQYFGPGTRLTVL.